This T cell receptor beta chain was identified in a study of T-cell memory formation after mild COVID-19. Study-wide findings and caveats: Cross-reactive memory apparently joined, as some responding clones appeared in pre-infection memory.

Germline CDR1 and CDR2: SQVTM and ANQGSEA. The CDR3 is 14 residues long. J lost 6 bases, V lost 4 bases, and 9 bases had no gene match. TCRdb reprocessed the 5' RACE reads with MiXCR, giving one entry per CDR3 protein. The sample lists hundreds of thousands of distinct CDR3 sequences, about 22% seen once, with over 10% in the top ten. Notes on this clonotype: The antigen remains unidentified.

The sequence came from an adult woman who had mild COVID-19 (a few samples of this study predate the infection). Cell type and time point are not known. This chain links TRBV29-1 with TRBJ2-1; 7 positions agree with TRBD2. Sequencing input: PBMCs or a T cell subset sorted from them (not recorded which). The CDR3 DNA sequence: TGCAGCGTTGTCCCGCGGGAGTATAGCAATGAGCAGTTCTTC. Translation gives CSVVPREYSNEQFF.